This T cell receptor beta chain originates from a study of shared clonotypes between healthy human individuals. Findings and caveats of the study: The study's rarefaction showed incomplete sorted-subset sequencing despite large depth.

This CDR3 is 13 amino acids long. CDR1 is SGHRS, CDR2 YFSETQ, per germline. V trimming: 5 bases; J trimming: 7 bases; junction bases outside the gene matches: 8. The protocol was immunoSEQ multiplex PCR, while the TCRdb copy is restricted to in-frame clones and leaves out a portion. The sample lists about 120,000 clones, under 70% occurring once. With regard to this clone: The antigen remains unidentified.

Sequencing input: memory CD8+ T cells sorted from blood. The subset denotes: CD45RO+ cells pooled with CCR7-negative TemRA cells. The genes are TRBV5-1 and TRBJ2-7, with 8 bases that match TRBD2. This clonotype originated in a woman aged 25 to 39 in good health. The CDR3: CASRYGTSGEQYF. The DNA of the CDR3 is TGCGCCAGCAGATATGGGACTAGTGGTGAGCAGTACTTC. The full variable domain, with the rest looked up from reference TRBV5-1 and TRBJ2-7, is KAGVTQTPRYLIKTRGQQVTLSCSPISGHRSVSWYQQTPGQGLQFLFEYFSETQRNKGNFPGRFSGRQFSNSRSEMNVSTLELGDSALYLCASRYGTSGEQYFGPGTRLTVT.